This section outlines one T cell receptor beta chain sequence together with its context. Its target is not known. This sample is drawn from a study of shared clonotypes between healthy human individuals. Whole-study results and caveats: Memory subsets generally showed smaller estimated richness than naive subsets did.

This CDR3 is 15 amino acids long. Germline CDR1 reads SNHLY; CDR2 reads FYNNEI. With 2 bases removed from V and 0 bases from J, the gap between germline ends came to 8 bases. Donors were healthy HIV-negative adults without recent acute infections or vaccinations. A split of CD4+ cells into CD45RA+ naive and CD45RA-negative memory subsets was performed. Every subset's genomic DNA went evenly onto several immunoSEQ plates. The table came from immunoSEQ multiplex PCR; TCRdb's copy has only in-frame clones and leaves some out. The table has about 1.5 million clones, roughly 96% seen once; the top ten hold approximately 1.1%.

Sequencing was carried out using naive CD4+ T cells sorted from blood. Subset reported: CD45RA+ positively selected. This sequence joins TRBV2 and TRBJ1-5; no firm D call. This TCR was recovered from a young man in good health. CDR3 in amino acids: CASSELTISNQPQHF. The DNA of the CDR3 is TGTGCCAGCAGTGAACTCACTATTAGCAATCAGCCCCAGCATTTT.